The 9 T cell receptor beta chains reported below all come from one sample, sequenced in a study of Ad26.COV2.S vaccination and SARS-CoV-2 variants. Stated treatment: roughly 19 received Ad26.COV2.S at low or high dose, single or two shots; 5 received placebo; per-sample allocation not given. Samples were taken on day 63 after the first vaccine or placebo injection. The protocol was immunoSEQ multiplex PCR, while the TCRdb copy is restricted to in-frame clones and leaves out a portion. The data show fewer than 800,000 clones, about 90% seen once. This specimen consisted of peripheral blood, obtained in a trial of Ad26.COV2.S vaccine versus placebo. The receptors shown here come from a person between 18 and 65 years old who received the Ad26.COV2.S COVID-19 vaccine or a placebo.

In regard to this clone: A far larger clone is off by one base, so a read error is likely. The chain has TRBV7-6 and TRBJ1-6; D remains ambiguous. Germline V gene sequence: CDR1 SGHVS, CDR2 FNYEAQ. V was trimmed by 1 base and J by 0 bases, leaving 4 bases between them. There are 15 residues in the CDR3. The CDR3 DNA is TGTGCCAGCAGCTTAGAGAGCTCCTATAATTCACCCCTCCACTTT. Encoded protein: CASSLESSYNSPLHF.

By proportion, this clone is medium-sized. The CDR3 sequence is CASSYGRRELQYF. In DNA, the CDR3 is TGTGCCAGCAGTTACGGGCGGCGGGAACTGCAGTATTTT. The chain links TRBV6-2 or TRBV6-3 to TRBJ2-3; D might be TRBD2 (6 bases). V lost 2 bases to trimming and J lost 11 bases, with 14 bases between them. This CDR3 has 13 amino acids. Looked up from germline, CDR1 is MNHEY and CDR2 is SVGEGT.

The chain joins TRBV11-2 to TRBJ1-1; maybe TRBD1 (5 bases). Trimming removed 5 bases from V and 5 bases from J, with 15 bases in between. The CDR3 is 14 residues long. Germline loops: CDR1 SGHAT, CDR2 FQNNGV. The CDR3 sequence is CASSPGGLRTEAFF. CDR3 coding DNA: TGTGCCAGCAGCCCCGGGGGTCTACGGACTGAAGCTTTCTTT.

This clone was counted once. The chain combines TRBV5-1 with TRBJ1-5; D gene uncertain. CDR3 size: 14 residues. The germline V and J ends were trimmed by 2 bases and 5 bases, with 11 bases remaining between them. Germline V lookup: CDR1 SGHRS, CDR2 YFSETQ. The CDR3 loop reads CASSFNGRDQPQHF. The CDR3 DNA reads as TGCGCCAGCAGCTTTAACGGGAGAGATCAGCCCCAGCATTTT.

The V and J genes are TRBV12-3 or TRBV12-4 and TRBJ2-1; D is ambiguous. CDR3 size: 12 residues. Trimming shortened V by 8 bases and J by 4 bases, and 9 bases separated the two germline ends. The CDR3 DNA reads TGTGCCAGCGGCCAACAATACAATGAGCAGTTCTTC. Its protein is CASGQQYNEQFF.

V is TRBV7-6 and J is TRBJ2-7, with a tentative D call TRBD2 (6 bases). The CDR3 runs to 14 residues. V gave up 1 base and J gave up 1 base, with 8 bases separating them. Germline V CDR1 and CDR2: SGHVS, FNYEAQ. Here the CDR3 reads CASSLGGRSYEQYF. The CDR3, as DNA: TGTGCCAGCAGCTTAGGGGGGAGGTCCTACGAGCAGTACTTC. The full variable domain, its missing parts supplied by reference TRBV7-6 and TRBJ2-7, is GAGVSQSPRYKVTKRGQDVALRCDPISGHVSLYWYRQALGQGPEFLTYFNYEAQQDKSGLPNDRFSAERPEGSISTLTIQRTEQRDSAMYRCASSLGGRSYEQYFGPGTRLTVT.

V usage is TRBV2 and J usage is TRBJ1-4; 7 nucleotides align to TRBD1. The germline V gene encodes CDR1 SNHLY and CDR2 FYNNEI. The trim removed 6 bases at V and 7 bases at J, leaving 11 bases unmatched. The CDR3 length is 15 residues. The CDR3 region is CASSRTTGSGEKLFF. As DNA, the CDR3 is TGTGCCAGCAGCCGGACGACAGGGTCTGGTGAAAAACTGTTTTTT.

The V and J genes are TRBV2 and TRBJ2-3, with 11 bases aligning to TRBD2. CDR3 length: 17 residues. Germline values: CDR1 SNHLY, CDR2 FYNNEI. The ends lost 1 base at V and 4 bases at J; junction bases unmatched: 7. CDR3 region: CASSEVLAGDRPDTQYF. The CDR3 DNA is TGTGCCAGCAGTGAAGTACTAGCGGGAGATCGTCCAGATACGCAGTATTTT. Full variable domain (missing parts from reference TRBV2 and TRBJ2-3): EPEVTQTPSHQVTQMGQEVILRCVPISNHLYFYWYRQILGQKVEFLVSFYNNEISEKSEIFDDQFSVERPDGSNFTLKIRSTKLEDSAMYFCASSEVLAGDRPDTQYFGPGTRLTVL.

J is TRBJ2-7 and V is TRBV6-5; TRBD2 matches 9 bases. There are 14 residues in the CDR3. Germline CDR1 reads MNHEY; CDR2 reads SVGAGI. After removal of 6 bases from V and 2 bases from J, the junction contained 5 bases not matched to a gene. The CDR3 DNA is TGTGCCAGCAGCCCGCGGGAGGGCGCCTACGAGCAGTACTTC. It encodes CASSPREGAYEQYF.